This TCR beta chain is from a study of blood T cell repertoires in COVID-19 (TCRdb year 2020). Regarding the study in general: Samples covering the acute and convalescent phases of COVID-19 were provided by collaborators in the United States, Italy and Spain. The material from the prospective study consisted of cDNA or gDNA derived from T cells, B-cell-depleted T cells, or PBMCs. Subjects who had been exposed to COVID-19, were actively infected with it, or had recovered from it provided the deeply sampled blood TCRbeta repertoires that made up the dataset. A freely available public database, intended as a resource for researchers studying the immune response to SARS-CoV-2, is where the repertoires were released. The samples were drawn from two sources: the first 160 participants of the ongoing ImmuneRACE study, and some 1,300 subjects contributed by 6 global collaborators. Nearly every sample came with metadata listing a de-identified subject ID, COVID-19 status, age in years and sex. HLA class I and class II types, where available, came from metadata supplied by the sample provider rather than from assay-based typing. Points the paper makes about the study in general: How much clinical and demographic metadata was included differed by source and by participant, and the metadata was provided uncurated.

Whole blood was collected in K2EDTA tubes by collaborating institutions according to the institutions' own protocols. For TCRbeta analysis, collaborator samples were shipped as frozen whole blood, as isolated PBMCs, or as DNA extracted from either sample type. According to the germline V gene, CDR1 reads KGHSH and CDR2 reads LQKENI. Inclusive of the bounding cysteine and phenylalanine, the CDR3 is 14 residues long. Just the 42-base CDR3 DNA is kept, in frame starting at base 1. The junction carries 10 bases between V and J, which are trimmed by 4 bases and 0 bases respectively. To note about this clone: Which antigen it targets is not known. The record has no base qualities; no much larger clone is one base away.

The immunoSEQ Assay, a bias-controlled multiplex PCR, was used to amplify TCRbeta CDR3 regions from genomic DNA. Concerning the study's data processing: Within the assay, amplification of reference gene primers was used to estimate how many nucleated cells each sample contained. Sequence reads were collapsed and filtered to measure the absolute abundance of every unique TCRbeta CDR3 rearrangement. Productive Simpson clonality was computed per sample as the square root of Simpson's diversity index over productive rearrangements. TCRdb's version of the immuneACCESS table is confined to in-frame rearrangements and falls short of the full clone set. An unresolved V gene accounts for under half of the shortfall where checked; the remainder is of unknown origin. Clonal size and the V and J genes are those of that table, whereas D and trimming came from the DNA. In all, the sample holds 100,000 to 150,000 clones, and approximately 74% of those were seen once. The ten largest clonotypes hold approximately 2% of the sample.

The chain is encoded by TRBV18 joined to TRBJ2-7; possibly the D gene is TRBD1, per 6 matching bases. This receptor was identified in a woman aged 65 to 85 with acute or convalescent COVID-19. The source material was peripheral blood. The DNA reads as follows: TGTGCCAGCTCACGTACAGGGAGCTCCTACGAGCAGTACTTC. Its protein is CASSRTGSSYEQYF.